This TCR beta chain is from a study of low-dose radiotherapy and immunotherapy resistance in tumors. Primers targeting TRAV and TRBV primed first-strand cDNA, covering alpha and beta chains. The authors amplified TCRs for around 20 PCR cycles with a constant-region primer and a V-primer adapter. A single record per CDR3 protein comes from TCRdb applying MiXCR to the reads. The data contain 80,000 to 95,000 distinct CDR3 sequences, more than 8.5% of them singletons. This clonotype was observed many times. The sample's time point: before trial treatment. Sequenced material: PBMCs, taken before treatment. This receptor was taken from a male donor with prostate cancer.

The CDR3 sequence is CSASPTDTQYF. Written as DNA, the CDR3 is TGCAGTGCTAGTCCCACAGATACGCAGTATTTT. V gene TRBV20-1 combines with J gene TRBJ2-3; no clear D. CDR1 DFQATT and CDR2 SNEGSKA come from the germline V gene (reference sequence). V was cut by 3 bases and J by 2 bases, with 3 bases left in between. This CDR3 is built from 11 residues.